This TCR beta chain was recorded in a study of preoperative IRX-2 immunotherapy in early breast cancer. Profiling relied on immunoSEQ multiplex PCR, and the TCRdb table lists in-frame clones only, not all of them. The sample carries some 1,100 clones, approximately 74% recorded once. The treatment here: preoperative locoregional IRX-2 cytokine immunotherapy. Samples came from a phase Ib trial of preoperative locoregional IRX-2 cytokine immunotherapy. Per germline, CDR1 LGHNT and CDR2 FRNRAP. The CDR3 is 11 residues long. The TCR was taken from a human donor with breast cancer. Sequencing was performed on tumor tissue, taken before IRX-2 immunotherapy. This rearrangement joins TRBV12-5 to TRBJ2-3; D remains ambiguous. DNA for the CDR3: TGTGCCAGCAACACCCAAGATACGCAGTATTTT. It specifies CASNTQDTQYF. Based on the CDR3 plus reference TRBV12-5 and TRBJ2-3, the full variable domain is DARVTQTPRHKVTEMGQEVTMRCQPILGHNTVFWYRQTMMQGLELLAYFRNRAPLDDSGMPKDRFSAEMPDATLATLKIQPSEPRDSAVYFCASNTQDTQYFGPGTRLTVL.